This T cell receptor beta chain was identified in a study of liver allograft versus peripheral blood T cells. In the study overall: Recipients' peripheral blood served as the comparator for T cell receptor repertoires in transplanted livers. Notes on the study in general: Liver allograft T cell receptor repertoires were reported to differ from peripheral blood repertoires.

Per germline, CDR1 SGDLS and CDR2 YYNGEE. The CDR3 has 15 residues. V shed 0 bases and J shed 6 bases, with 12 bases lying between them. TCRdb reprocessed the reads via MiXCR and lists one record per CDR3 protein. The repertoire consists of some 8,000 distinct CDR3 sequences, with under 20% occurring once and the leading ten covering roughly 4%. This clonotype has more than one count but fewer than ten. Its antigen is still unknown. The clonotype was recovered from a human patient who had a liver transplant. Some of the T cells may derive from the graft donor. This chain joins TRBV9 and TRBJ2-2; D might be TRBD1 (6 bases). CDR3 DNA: TGTGCCAGCAGCGTAGGGGACACCCTCGCCGGGGAGCTGTTTTTT. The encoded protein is CASSVGDTLAGELFF.